A selection of T cell receptor beta chains follows, all from one sample in a study of patients and donors after allogeneic stem cell transplantation. TCRdb called the RT-PCR reads again in MiXCR, with one record for every CDR3 protein. The sample lists about 400,000 distinct CDR3 sequences, 16% occurring once. Specimen: blood, either unsorted or a sorted T cell fraction (not recorded which). The receptors stem from a human donor who was either an allogeneic HSCT recipient or a stem cell or donor lymphocyte infusion donor (not recorded which). It is not recorded whose cells these are; they may come from a transplant donor. Both conserved end residues are part of each CDR3.

length	V	J	CDR3
15	TRBV15	TRBJ1-2	CATSRDTGSNYGYTF
14	TRBV6-1	TRBJ1-2	CASSQGQSLVGYTF
17	TRBV7-8	TRBJ2-4	CASKGGRAIGAKNIQYF
16	TRBV3-1	TRBJ2-7	CASSQDSGKFSYEQYF
12	TRBV5-6	TRBJ1-1	CASSFWGGDAFF
14	TRBV12-3/TRBV12-4	TRBJ2-7	CASRNSGGAYEQYF
12	TRBV5-6	TRBJ1-2	CASSLGALGYTF
15	TRBV5-6	TRBJ1-5	CASSLGPRNNQPQHF
15	TRBV7-2	TRBJ2-7	CASSLIPDVTYEQYF
16	TRBV6-2/TRBV6-3	TRBJ2-7	CASSENQIPPSYEQYF
14	TRBV5-4	TRBJ2-3	CASNRDSSTDTQYF
15	TRBV5-1	TRBJ2-7	CASSPWGDNYYEQYF
15	TRBV20-1	TRBJ2-1	CSAGLAGLVRNEQFF
15	TRBV11-2	TRBJ2-1	CASSRTSGSIYEQFF
14	TRBV12-3/TRBV12-4	TRBJ1-2	CASSFGTVRYGYTF
10	TRBV20-1	TRBJ2-5	CSAPAETQYF
15	TRBV20-1	TRBJ2-4	CSARASSFPKNIQYF
17	TRBV7-2	TRBJ2-2	CASSSLRALVDTGELFF
15	TRBV12-3/TRBV12-4	TRBJ1-5	CASSPRTDSNQPQHF
16	TRBV7-3	TRBJ2-1	CASSLTLAPSYNEQFF
16	TRBV20-1	TRBJ1-5	CSASISRGRFTQPQHF
10	TRBV2	TRBJ2-7	CASKGDEQYF
13	TRBV20-1	TRBJ1-1	CSAKKEGGPGTFF
17	TRBV24-1	TRBJ2-5	CATSDSTSQLASETQYF
13	TRBV4-2	TRBJ2-7	CASLQGHQYEQYF
16	TRBV5-1	TRBJ2-4	CASSFSLAGPKNIQYF
13	TRBV7-3	TRBJ2-1	CASSPGTSGEQFF
16	TRBV5-1	TRBJ2-1	CASSLASAGSYNEQFF
16	TRBV10-3	TRBJ1-5	CAISESRPPSNQPQHF
18	TRBV12-3/TRBV12-4	TRBJ2-1	CASSLAPRRGSSYNEQFF
14	TRBV20-1	TRBJ2-1	CSAHGQGLYNEQFF
14	TRBV20-1	TRBJ1-1	CSAREGQLNTEAFF
16	TRBV9	TRBJ2-7	CASSPGMGLNSYEQYF
15	TRBV6-1	TRBJ1-5	CASSPLDRHNQPQHF
14	TRBV12-3/TRBV12-4	TRBJ1-5	CASRGRGGNQPQHF
15	TRBV5-1	TRBJ2-5	CASSYSGTSQETQYF
16	TRBV15	TRBJ2-1	CATSRSSGRAGNEQFF
14	TRBV12-3/TRBV12-4	TRBJ2-3	CADRKGSLKDTQYF
15	TRBV10-2	TRBJ2-7	CASSESGRGAYEQYF
15	TRBV6-1	TRBJ1-2	CASRPTGGGKRGYTF
12	TRBV11-3	TRBJ1-6	CASSLQGKPLHF
14	TRBV5-1	TRBJ2-1	CASSFQPGLDEQFF